These 10 T cell receptor beta chains share one sample of origin, sequenced in a study of T cell responses to AZD1222 COVID-19 vaccine (dated by TCRdb to the early 2020s). Library method: the immunoSEQ multiplex PCR assay. Imported from immuneACCESS, the table was reduced by TCRdb to in-frame sequences with V and J called. These copies leave out some clones; in studies compared against another copy, an unresolved V gene accounts for under half, and the cause of the remainder is not known. The sample table contains 200,000 or so clones; only one count was recorded for over 85% of them. Clones ranked in the top ten supply roughly 1% of the sample. Explained via the paper, the time point label denotes: about 28 days (+/-7) after the second vaccine dose. Specimen: peripheral blood, collected 28 days after the second AZD1222 dose. The receptors stem from an adult who received the AZD1222 COVID-19 vaccine.

The chain combines TRBV5-6 with TRBJ2-5; D is undetermined. Germline CDR1 and CDR2: SGHDT and YYEEEE. CDR3 size: 14 residues. Trimming pared 2 bases from V and 3 bases from J, leaving 11 bases between. Here the CDR3 DNA reads TGTGCCAGCAGCTTTACTGATGAAGAAGAGACCCAGTACTTC. It codes for CASSFTDEEETQYF.

J is TRBJ1-3 and V is TRBV27; 7 bases match TRBD1. V shed 4 bases and J 5 bases; nucleotides not matched to a gene: 8. This CDR3 has 15 amino acids. CDR1 and CDR2 from the germline V gene are MNHEY and SMNVEV (reference sequence). DNA of the CDR3: TGTGCCAGCAGTTCCCGACAGGGCGCGAGAAACACCATATATTTT. It encodes CASSSRQGARNTIYF.

The chain has TRBV20-1 and TRBJ1-1; D is unresolved. The CDR3 runs 10 residues. Germline CDR1 DFQATT, CDR2 SNEGSKA (reference sequence). V was pared by 6 bases and J by 1 base, with 3 bases between. The CDR3 sequence is CSAGNTEAFF. The CDR3 bases are TGCAGTGCGGGGAACACTGAAGCTTTCTTT.

CDR3 amino acids: CASSYSRTGRGTEAFF. Written as DNA, the CDR3 is TGTGCCAGCAGTTACTCCCGGACAGGACGTGGCACTGAAGCTTTCTTT. The chain employs TRBV6-2 or TRBV6-3 and TRBJ1-1; 7 positions match TRBD1. The CDR3 sequence is 16 residues long. In germline, CDR1 is MNHEY, CDR2 SVGEGT. Trimming removed 0 bases from V and 4 bases from J; junction bases left unmatched: 8.

This clone was observed a single time. The J gene is TRBJ1-5, the V gene TRBV7-9; D is ambiguous. The CDR3 length is 14 residues. The germline gives CDR1 SEHNR, CDR2 FQNEAQ (reference sequence). The V gene lost 5 bases and the J gene lost 6 bases, with 14 bases spanning the gap. The CDR3, as DNA: TGTGCCAGCAGCCCTGATAGGGTAACTCAGCCCCAGCATTTT. Encoded protein: CASSPDRVTQPQHF.

This chain joins TRBV5-1 and TRBJ1-1; D is perhaps TRBD1 (6 bases). Germline assignment: CDR1 SGHRS and CDR2 YFSETQ. V gave up 4 bases and J gave up 4 bases, with 17 bases separating them. This CDR3 has 15 residues. CDR3 sequence reads: CASSLGGRVGTEAFF. The DNA for the CDR3 is TGCGCCAGCAGCCTGGGGGGCAGGGTTGGCACTGAAGCTTTCTTT.

The V and J genes are TRBV3-1 (or the pseudogene TRBV3-2) and TRBJ1-6, with D possibly being TRBD1 (6 bases). Germline V gene lookup returns CDR1 LGHDT and CDR2 YNNKEL (reference sequence). CDR3 length: 16 residues. V shed 0 bases and J shed 9 bases, with 15 bases lying between them. CDR3 nucleotide sequence: TGTGCCAGCAGCCAAGAGTCAGACAGGCCTGGTTCACCCCTCCACTTT. Translation: CASSQESDRPGSPLHF.

This clone was found once. J is TRBJ2-5 and V is TRBV2; 11 nucleotides match TRBD2. There are 14 residues in the CDR3. Germline lookup yields CDR1 SNHLY and CDR2 FYNNEI. J gave up 3 bases and V 8 bases, and 5 bases lay outside the gene matches. In nucleotides, the CDR3 is TGTGCCAGCGGCACTAGCGGGGGAAAAGAGACCCAGTACTTC. It specifies CASGTSGGKETQYF.

The chain combines TRBV2 with TRBJ1-1, with TRBD1 as a possible D gene (5 bases). From germline, CDR1 is SNHLY and CDR2 FYNNEI. The CDR3 consists of 13 residues. The germline V and J ends were trimmed by 1 base and 5 bases, with 8 bases remaining between them. The CDR3 loop reads CASSEVQATEAFF. As DNA, the CDR3 is TGTGCCAGCAGTGAAGTACAGGCTACTGAAGCTTTCTTT.

The chain couples TRBV5-4 to TRBJ2-7; TRBD2 agrees at 8 bases. The CDR3 totals 15 residues. Germline CDR1 and CDR2: SGHNT and YYREEE (reference sequence). V lost 0 bases and J lost 1; bases outside the gene matches: 3. CDR3 coding DNA: TGTGCCAGCAGCTTGGAGGCGGGGGGATCCTACGAGCAGTACTTC. Residues: CASSLEAGGSYEQYF.